This T cell receptor (beta chain) was observed in a study of control samples from healthy donors and cancer patients. There are a few counts of this clone. Method: immunoSEQ multiplex PCR; TCRdb's copy keeps in-frame clones and lacks some. The table lists some 120,000 clones, about 90% of them singletons. This CDR3 contains 15 residues. Germline lookup yields CDR1 ENHRY and CDR2 SYGVKD. The V and J ends lost 3 bases and 1 base respectively, with 7 bases between them. The rearrangement joins TRBV10-3 to TRBJ2-6; D unclear. The sample was blood. The TCR originated in a man in his late teens or twenties in good health. CDR3 protein: CAISDPRSGANVLTF. CDR3 nucleotides: TGTGCCATCAGTGACCCTAGGTCTGGGGCCAACGTCCTGACTTTC.